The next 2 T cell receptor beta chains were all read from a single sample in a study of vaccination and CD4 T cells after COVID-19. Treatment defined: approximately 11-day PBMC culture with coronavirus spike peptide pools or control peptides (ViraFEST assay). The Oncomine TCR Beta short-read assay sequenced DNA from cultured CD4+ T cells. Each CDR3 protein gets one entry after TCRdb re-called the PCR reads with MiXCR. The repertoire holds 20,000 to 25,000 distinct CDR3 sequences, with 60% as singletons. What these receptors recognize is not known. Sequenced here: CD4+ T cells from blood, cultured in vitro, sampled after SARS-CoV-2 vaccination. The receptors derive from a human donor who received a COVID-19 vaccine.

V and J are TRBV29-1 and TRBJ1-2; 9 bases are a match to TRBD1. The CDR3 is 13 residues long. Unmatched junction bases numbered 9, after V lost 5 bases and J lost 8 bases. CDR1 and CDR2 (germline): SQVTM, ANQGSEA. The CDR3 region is CSVFLTGGKGYTF. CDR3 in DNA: TGCAGCGTTTTCCTCACAGGGGGCAAAGGCTACACCTTC.

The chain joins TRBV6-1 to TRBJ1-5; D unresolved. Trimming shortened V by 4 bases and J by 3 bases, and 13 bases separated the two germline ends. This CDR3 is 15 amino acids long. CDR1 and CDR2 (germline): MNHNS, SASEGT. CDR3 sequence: CASSADGTFNQPQHF. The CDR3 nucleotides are TGTGCCAGCAGTGCGGACGGCACCTTCAATCAGCCCCAGCATTTT.